A selection of T cell receptor beta chains follows, all from one sample in a study of cytomegalovirus exposure and HLA in healthy donors. The repertoire was sequenced with immunoSEQ multiplex PCR; TCRdb's copy has only in-frame clones and lacks some. Here the sample spans 150,000 to 200,000 clones, over 70% being singletons. Sequencing was done on a sample of PBMCs. These receptors all come from a woman aged 50 to 60 in good health and CMV-seropositive. CDR3s include the opening cysteine and the closing phenylalanine or tryptophan. D genes are given only for firm matches. Size values are once, few and many counts, or a class for expanded clones, and some rows have none.

DNA,CDR3,D,V,J,size
TGCGCCAGCAGCTTGGAGGGGGCCGGAGAGACCCAGTACTTC,CASSLEGAGETQYF,TRBD1,TRBV5-1,TRBJ2-5,.
TGCGCCAGCAGCTTGGGGACTTCGGCTGAGCAGTTCTTC,CASSLGTSAEQFF,.,TRBV5-1,TRBJ2-1,once
TGCGCCAGCAGCTTACCAGGGGGAGTGTATGGCTACACCTTC,CASSLPGGVYGYTF,TRBD1,TRBV5-1,TRBJ1-2,.
TGCGCCAGCAGCCCAGGACTAGCGGGGGGATTTCAAGAGACCCAGTACTTC,CASSPGLAGGFQETQYF,TRBD2,TRBV4-1,TRBJ2-5,.
TGTGCCAGCAGTGAAGCCCCCCGGGATACGCAGTATTTT,CASSEAPRDTQYF,.,TRBV6-1,TRBJ2-3,.
TGTGCCAGCAGCTTAGGAGGGACCTACGAGCAGTACTTC,CASSLGGTYEQYF,.,TRBV11-3,TRBJ2-7,.
TGTGCCAGCAGTGACGGAGCGGGGGGACCAGATACGCAGTATTTT,CASSDGAGGPDTQYF,TRBD2,TRBV6-4,TRBJ2-3,many
TGCGCCAGCAGCGAGAAAGTTTATAATTCACCCCTCCACTTT,CASSEKVYNSPLHF,.,TRBV5-1,TRBJ1-6,.
TGCGCCAGCAGCCAGGGGACAGCGAGCTCTGGAAACACCATATATTTT,CASSQGTASSGNTIYF,TRBD1,TRBV5-1,TRBJ1-3,.
TGTGCCAGCAGTTACCTCGAGGGGGACTATGGCTACACCTTC,CASSYLEGDYGYTF,.,TRBV6-5,TRBJ1-2,.
TGTGCCAGCAGCTTAGAGGGGGCGGTGGCCACTGAAGCTTTCTTT,CASSLEGAVATEAFF,TRBD1,TRBV7-3,TRBJ1-1,.
TGTGCCATCAGACAGGGGGGCGCTGAAGCTTTCTTT,CAIRQGGAEAFF,TRBD1,TRBV10-3,TRBJ1-1,few
TGTGCCAGCAGCGTAGAACAGATCAACACCGGGGAGCTGTTTTTT,CASSVEQINTGELFF,.,TRBV9,TRBJ2-2,.
TGTGCCAGCAGTTTATCCCAGAACACTGAAGCTTTCTTT,CASSLSQNTEAFF,.,TRBV28,TRBJ1-1,.
TGTGCCAGCAGCCCCCAGGGAACCTCTGGAAACACCATATATTTT,CASSPQGTSGNTIYF,.,TRBV7-2,TRBJ1-3,.
TGCAGCGTTAGACAGGGCTCTAATGAAAAACTGTTTTTT,CSVRQGSNEKLFF,TRBD1,TRBV29-1,TRBJ1-4,.
TGTGCCAGCAGTTTATCCAGCGGGGGTCGTGGGGAGCAGTTCTTC,CASSLSSGGRGEQFF,TRBD2,TRBV28,TRBJ2-1,.
TGTGCCAGCAGTGGGACGGGAGGGGCTGGGGCCAACGTCCTGACTTTC,CASSGTGGAGANVLTF,TRBD2,TRBV5-4,TRBJ2-6,.
TGCAGCGTTGGGAGGGGGCAAACTGAAGCTTTCTTT,CSVGRGQTEAFF,TRBD1,TRBV29-1,TRBJ1-1,.
TGTGCCTGGAGTGGCAGGGTTAACACTGAAGCTTTCTTT,CAWSGRVNTEAFF,.,TRBV30,TRBJ1-1,.
TGTGCCAGCAGCCAAGAGGACAGCACGAACACCGGGGAGCTGTTTTTT,CASSQEDSTNTGELFF,.,TRBV4-2,TRBJ2-2,.
TGTGCCAGCAGCTTACAGGGGTCAGGCACCGGGGAGCTGTTTTTT,CASSLQGSGTGELFF,TRBD1,TRBV9,TRBJ2-2,.
TGCGCCAGCAGCAACGACAGGGCTAACACTGAAGCTTTCTTT,CASSNDRANTEAFF,TRBD1,TRBV5-1,TRBJ1-1,.
TGTGCCAGCAGCTCCAGGGGCACTGAAGCTTTCTTT,CASSSRGTEAFF,.,TRBV7-6,TRBJ1-1,.
TGCGCCAGCAGCCTGACAGGGGGCCAAGTGGACTATGGCTACACCTTC,CASSLTGGQVDYGYTF,TRBD1,TRBV5-1,TRBJ1-2,.
TGCAGCGTTGACCCGTACACAGATACGCAGTATTTT,CSVDPYTDTQYF,.,TRBV29-1,TRBJ2-3,.
TGTGCCAGCAGCCCGGGGGTCTTTTCAGATACGCAGTATTTT,CASSPGVFSDTQYF,.,TRBV7-2,TRBJ2-3,.
TGCGCCAGCAGCTTGGCCACAGGCACCAATTCCTACGAGCAGTACTTC,CASSLATGTNSYEQYF,.,TRBV5-1,TRBJ2-7,.
TGTGCCAGCACTCCACGGGGGGGCTTCAGCGAGCAGTACTTC,CASTPRGGFSEQYF,TRBD2,TRBV7-6,TRBJ2-7,.
TGTGCCAGCTCTACGGATTCTAGGCAGGGCGGTTCCTATGGCTACACCTTC,CASSTDSRQGGSYGYTF,.,TRBV18,TRBJ1-2,.
TGCGCCAGCAGCTTGGAGGGGGGGGGTAATGAGCAGTTCTTC,CASSLEGGGNEQFF,.,TRBV5-1,TRBJ2-1,.
TGTGCCAGTAGTGCCCGACAGGGGATGAACACTGAAGCTTTCTTT,CASSARQGMNTEAFF,TRBD1,TRBV19,TRBJ1-1,once
TGCGCCAGCAGCTTGGAAGGGACTAGCGGGGGGGGGCAGTTCTTC,CASSLEGTSGGGQFF,TRBD2,TRBV5-1,TRBJ2-1,.
TGCGCCAGCAGCCAAGATTGGGGGCAGGGCCATCAGCCCCAGCATTTT,CASSQDWGQGHQPQHF,.,TRBV4-1,TRBJ1-5,.
TGTGCCAGCAGTGCTCTGGATAGCGGGGGATTCATCGGTGAGCAGTTCTTC,CASSALDSGGFIGEQFF,TRBD2,TRBV2,TRBJ2-1,.
TGCGCCAGCAGCCAAGGGACTAGCACAGATACGCAGTATTTT,CASSQGTSTDTQYF,.,TRBV4-1,TRBJ2-3,.
TGCGCCAGCAGCTTGGCGTCAGGGGGGAACACTGAAGCTTTCTTT,CASSLASGGNTEAFF,TRBD1,TRBV5-1,TRBJ1-1,.
TGTGCCAGCAGCGTTAGCGGGGGGGCCTCTACCGGGGAGCTGTTTTTT,CASSVSGGASTGELFF,TRBD2,TRBV9,TRBJ2-2,.
TGTGCCGGATCCGGGACAGGGGGCTATGGCTACACCTTC,CAGSGTGGYGYTF,TRBD1,TRBV2,TRBJ1-2,.
TGCGCCAGCAGCTTGGCGGCAAAGGGAGGGTACGAGCAGTACTTC,CASSLAAKGGYEQYF,TRBD2,TRBV5-1,TRBJ2-7,.
TGTGCCAGCAGTGTGACAACCGAAACTCCTGATGGAGCTTTCTTT,CASSVTTETPDGAFF,.,TRBV6-1,TRBJ1-1,.
TGTGCCAGCAGTTACTCCCGGGGTAAACTGTTTTTT,CASSYSRGKLFF,.,TRBV6-5,TRBJ1-4,few
TGTGCCAGCAGACCACTAGCGGGGGGCCCCAATGAGCAGTTCTTC,CASRPLAGGPNEQFF,TRBD2,TRBV2,TRBJ2-1,.
TGTGCCAGCAGTGAAGCGGGGGGTTGGGACACTGAAGCTTTCTTT,CASSEAGGWDTEAFF,.,TRBV6-1,TRBJ1-1,.
TGCGCCAGCAGCCAAACGGACAGGGGCGGCGGGGAGCTGTTTTTT,CASSQTDRGGGELFF,TRBD1,TRBV4-1,TRBJ2-2,.
TGTGCCAGCGACAGCTTCACCGGGGAGCTGTTTTTT,CASDSFTGELFF,.,TRBV7-9,TRBJ2-2,.
TGTGCCAGCAGTAACGCTGCGGGGCGGGAGACCCAGTACTTC,CASSNAAGRETQYF,.,TRBV6-6,TRBJ2-5,.
TGCGCCAGCAGCTCGAACGACAGGGATAATTCACCCCTCCACTTT,CASSSNDRDNSPLHF,TRBD1,TRBV5-1,TRBJ1-6,.
TGTGCCAGCAGTGAAGCGAGACAGGGGGGAGGCTACACCTTC,CASSEARQGGGYTF,TRBD1,TRBV2,TRBJ1-2,.
TGTGCCAGTTCCGGGACAGGGATTTTCTATGGCTACACCTTC,CASSGTGIFYGYTF,TRBD1,TRBV19,TRBJ1-2,.
TGTGCCAGCACCCTCGTTGAGAATGAAAAACTGTTTTTT,CASTLVENEKLFF,.,TRBV2,TRBJ1-4,.